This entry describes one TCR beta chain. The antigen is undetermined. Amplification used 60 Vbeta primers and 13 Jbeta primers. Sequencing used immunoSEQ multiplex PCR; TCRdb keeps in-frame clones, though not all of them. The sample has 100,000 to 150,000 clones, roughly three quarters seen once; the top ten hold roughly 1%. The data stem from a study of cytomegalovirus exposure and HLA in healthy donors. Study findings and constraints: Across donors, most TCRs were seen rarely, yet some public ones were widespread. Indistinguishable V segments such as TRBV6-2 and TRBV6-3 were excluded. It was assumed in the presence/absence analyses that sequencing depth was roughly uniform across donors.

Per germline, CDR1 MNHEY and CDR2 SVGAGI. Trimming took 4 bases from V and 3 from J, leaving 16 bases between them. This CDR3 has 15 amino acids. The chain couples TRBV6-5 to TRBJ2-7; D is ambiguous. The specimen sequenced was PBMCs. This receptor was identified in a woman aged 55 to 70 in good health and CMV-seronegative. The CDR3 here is CASSLKSEKFYEQYF. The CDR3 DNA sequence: TGTGCCAGCAGTTTAAAGTCGGAGAAATTCTACGAGCAGTACTTC.